The text below deals with one T cell receptor beta chain. A second PCR, run for about 6 to 12 cycles, used a sample-barcoded 5' primer plus a J-beta primer mix. TCRdb re-derived calls from the 5' RACE reads in MiXCR, one entry per CDR3 protein. The data contain some 1.5 million distinct CDR3 sequences, about 45% of them singletons. This sample is part of a study of blood T cells in healthy people across ages. CDR3 length equals 15 residues. Trimming removed 1 base from V and 2 bases from J, with 12 bases in between. Germline V CDR1 and CDR2: SEHNR, FQNEAQ (reference sequence). Sequenced: blood. V and J are TRBV7-9 and TRBJ2-7, with no clear D. The receptor's source is a woman aged 18-29 years in good health. CDR3 bases: TGTGCCAGCAGCTTAGTTCTGGGGATACCCTACGAGCAGTACTTC. Protein: CASSLVLGIPYEQYF.